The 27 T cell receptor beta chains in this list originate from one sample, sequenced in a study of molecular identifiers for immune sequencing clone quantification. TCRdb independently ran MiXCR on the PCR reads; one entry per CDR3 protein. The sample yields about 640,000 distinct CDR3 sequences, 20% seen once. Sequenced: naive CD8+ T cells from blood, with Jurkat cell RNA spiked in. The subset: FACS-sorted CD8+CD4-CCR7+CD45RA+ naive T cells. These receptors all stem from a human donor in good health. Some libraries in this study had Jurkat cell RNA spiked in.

The CDR3 nucleotides are TGTGCCAGCAGCCAACAGGGGGCTAACACCGGGGAGCTGTTTTTT. Protein product: CASSQQGANTGELFF. The V and J genes are TRBV7-6 and TRBJ2-2; 9 bases match TRBD1. Trimming removed 5 bases from V and 2 bases from J; junction bases left unmatched: 3. Germline V gene sequence: CDR1 SGHVS, CDR2 FNYEAQ. This CDR3 has 15 residues.

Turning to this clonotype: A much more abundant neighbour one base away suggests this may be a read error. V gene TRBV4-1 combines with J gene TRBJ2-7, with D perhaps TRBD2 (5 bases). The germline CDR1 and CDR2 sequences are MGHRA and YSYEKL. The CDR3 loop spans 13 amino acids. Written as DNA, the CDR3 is TGCGCCAGCAGCCAAGTTGAGGGAACCGAGCAGTGCTTC. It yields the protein CASSQVEGTEQCF.

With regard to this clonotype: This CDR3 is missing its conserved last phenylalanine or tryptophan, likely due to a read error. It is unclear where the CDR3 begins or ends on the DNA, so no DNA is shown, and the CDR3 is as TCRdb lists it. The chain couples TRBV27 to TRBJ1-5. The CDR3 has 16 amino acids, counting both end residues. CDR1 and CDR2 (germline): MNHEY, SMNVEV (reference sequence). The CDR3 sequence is CASSITGPGYGQPPPS.

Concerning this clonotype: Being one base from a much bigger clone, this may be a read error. The CDR3 sequence: CASSPSLYSNKPQHF. The CDR3 DNA follows: TGTGCCAGCAGTCCGAGTCTATATAGCAATAAGCCCCAGCATTTT. The rearrangement uses TRBV6-2 or TRBV6-3 and TRBJ1-5; D is ambiguous. In germline, CDR1 is MNHEY, CDR2 SVGEGT. The CDR3 loop spans 15 amino acids.

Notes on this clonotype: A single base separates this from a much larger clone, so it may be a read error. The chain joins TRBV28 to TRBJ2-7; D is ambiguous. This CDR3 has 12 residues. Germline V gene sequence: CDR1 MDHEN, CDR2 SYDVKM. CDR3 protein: CASRTPSCEQYF. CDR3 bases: TGTGCCAGCAGGACTCCATCCTGCGAGCAGTACTTC. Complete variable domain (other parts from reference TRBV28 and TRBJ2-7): DVKVTQSSRYLVKRTGEKVFLECVQDMDHENMFWYRQDPGLGLRLIYFSYDVKMKEKGDIPEGYSVSREKKERFSLILESASTNQTSMYLCASRTPSCEQYFGPGTRLTVT.

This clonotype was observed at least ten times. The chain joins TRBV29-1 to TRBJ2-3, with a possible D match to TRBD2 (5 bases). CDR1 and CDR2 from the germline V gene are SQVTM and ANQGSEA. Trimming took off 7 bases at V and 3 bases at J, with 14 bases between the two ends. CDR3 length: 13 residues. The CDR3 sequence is CSAKDLLTDTQYF. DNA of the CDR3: TGCAGCGCTAAGGACTTGCTAACAGATACGCAGTATTTT.

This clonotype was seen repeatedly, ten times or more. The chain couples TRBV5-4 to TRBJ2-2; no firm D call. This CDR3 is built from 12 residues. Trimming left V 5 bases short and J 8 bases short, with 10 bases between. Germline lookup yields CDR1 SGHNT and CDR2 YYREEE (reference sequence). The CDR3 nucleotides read TGTGCCAGCAGAGGCCCGGAGGGGGAGCTGTTTTTT. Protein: CASRGPEGELFF.

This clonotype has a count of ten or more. CDR3 loop: CASSYRTGFPGDGEQFF. The CDR3 DNA is TGTGCCAGCAGTTATAGGACAGGGTTCCCTGGTGACGGTGAGCAGTTCTTC. The rearrangement links TRBV28 to TRBJ2-1, with 8 bases identical to TRBD1. Germline V gives CDR1 MDHEN, CDR2 SYDVKM. V dropped 4 bases and J dropped 9; count of bases not matched to a gene: 17. CDR3 length: 17 residues. The full variable domain, its missing parts supplied by reference TRBV28 and TRBJ2-1, is DVKVTQSSRYLVKRTGEKVFLECVQDMDHENMFWYRQDPGLGLRLIYFSYDVKMKEKGDIPEGYSVSREKKERFSLILESASTNQTSMYLCASSYRTGFPGDGEQFFGPGTRLTVL.

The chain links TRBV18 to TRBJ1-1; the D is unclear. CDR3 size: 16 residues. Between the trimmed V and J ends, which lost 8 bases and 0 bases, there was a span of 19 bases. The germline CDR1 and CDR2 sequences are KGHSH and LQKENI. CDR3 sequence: CASAGLVTELNTEAFF. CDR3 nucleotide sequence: TGTGCCAGCGCAGGATTAGTTACAGAGCTGAACACTGAAGCTTTCTTT.

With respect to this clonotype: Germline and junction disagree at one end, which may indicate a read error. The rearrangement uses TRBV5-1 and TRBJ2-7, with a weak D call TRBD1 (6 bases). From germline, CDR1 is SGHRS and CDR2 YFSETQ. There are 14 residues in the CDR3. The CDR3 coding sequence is TGCGCCAACAGCTTGGCAGGGGCCCCCTACGAGCAGTACTTC. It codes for CANSLAGAPYEQYF. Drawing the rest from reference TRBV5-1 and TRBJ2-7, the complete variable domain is KAGVTQTPRYLIKTRGQQVTLSCSPISGHRSVSWYQQTPGQGLQFLFEYFSETQRNKGNFPGRFSGRQFSNSRSEMNVSTLELGDSALYLCANSLAGAPYEQYFGPGTRLTVT.

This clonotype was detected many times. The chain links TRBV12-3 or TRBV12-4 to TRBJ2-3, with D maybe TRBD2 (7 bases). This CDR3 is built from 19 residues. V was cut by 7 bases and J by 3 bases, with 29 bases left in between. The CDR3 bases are TGTGCCAGCACCCTCATGTCCGGGGGGCCGGACGTTCCGACAGATACGCAGTATTTT. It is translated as CASTLMSGGPDVPTDTQYF.

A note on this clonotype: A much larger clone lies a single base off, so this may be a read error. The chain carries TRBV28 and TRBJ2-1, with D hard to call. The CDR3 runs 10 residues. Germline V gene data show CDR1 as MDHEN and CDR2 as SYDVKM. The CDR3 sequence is CASSSFIQSF. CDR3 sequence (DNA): TGTGCCAGCAGTTCTTTTATTCAGTCCTTC.

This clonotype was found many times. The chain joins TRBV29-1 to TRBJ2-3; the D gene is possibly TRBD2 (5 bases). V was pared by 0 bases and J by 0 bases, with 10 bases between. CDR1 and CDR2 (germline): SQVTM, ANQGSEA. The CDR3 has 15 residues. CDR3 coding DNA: TGCAGCGTTGAAGACTTCGGGGAAAGCACAGATACGCAGTATTTT. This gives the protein CSVEDFGESTDTQYF.

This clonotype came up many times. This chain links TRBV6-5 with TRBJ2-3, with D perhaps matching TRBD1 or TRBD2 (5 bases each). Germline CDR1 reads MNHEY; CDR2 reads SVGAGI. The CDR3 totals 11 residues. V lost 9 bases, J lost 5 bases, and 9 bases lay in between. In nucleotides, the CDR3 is TGTGCCAGTGTTGGGGGAGATACGCAGTATTTT. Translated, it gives CASVGGDTQYF.

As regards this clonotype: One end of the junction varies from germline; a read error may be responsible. CDR3 DNA sequence: TGCAGTGTTAGAGCCCCTACCTGGGAGACCCAGTACTTC. Protein product: CSVRAPTWETQYF. The rearrangement links TRBV20-1 to TRBJ2-5; no firm D call. This CDR3 is built from 13 residues. Germline V CDR1 and CDR2: DFQATT, SNEGSKA (reference sequence).

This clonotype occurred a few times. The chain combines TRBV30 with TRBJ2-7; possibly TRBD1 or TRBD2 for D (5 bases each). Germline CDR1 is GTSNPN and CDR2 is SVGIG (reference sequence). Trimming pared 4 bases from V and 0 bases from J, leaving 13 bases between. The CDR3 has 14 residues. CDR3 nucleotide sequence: TGTGCCTGGAACCTAGCAGGGAGCTCCTACGAGCAGTACTTC. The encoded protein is CAWNLAGSSYEQYF.

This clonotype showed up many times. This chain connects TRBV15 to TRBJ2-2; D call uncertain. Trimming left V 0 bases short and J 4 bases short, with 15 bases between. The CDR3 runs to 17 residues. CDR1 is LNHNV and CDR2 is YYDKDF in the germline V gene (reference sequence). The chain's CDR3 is CATSRDPQVLLTGELFF. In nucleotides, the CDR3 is TGTGCCACCAGCAGAGATCCGCAGGTCCTTCTCACCGGGGAGCTGTTTTTT. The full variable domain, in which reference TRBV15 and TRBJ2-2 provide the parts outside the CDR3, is DAMVIQNPRYQVTQFGKPVTLSCSQTLNHNVMYWYQQKSSQAPKLLFHYYDKDFNNEADTPDNFQSRRPNTSFCFLDIRSPGLGDTAMYLCATSRDPQVLLTGELFFGEGSRLTVL.

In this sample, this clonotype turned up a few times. The CDR3 DNA reads as TGCGCCAGCAGCCAGTTGGTATCGAGGACTGAAGCTTTCTTT. It translates to CASSQLVSRTEAFF. The chain uses TRBV4-1 and TRBJ1-1; D is undetermined. The germline V and J ends were trimmed by 3 bases and 5 bases, with 13 bases remaining between them. From germline, CDR1 is MGHRA and CDR2 YSYEKL. This CDR3 region has 14 residues.

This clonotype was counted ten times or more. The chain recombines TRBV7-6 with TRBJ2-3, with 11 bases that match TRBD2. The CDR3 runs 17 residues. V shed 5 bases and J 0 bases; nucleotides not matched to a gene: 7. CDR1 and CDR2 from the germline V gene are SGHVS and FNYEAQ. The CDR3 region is CASSALGLAVSTDTQYF. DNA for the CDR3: TGTGCCAGCAGCGCACTGGGACTAGCGGTTAGCACAGATACGCAGTATTTT.

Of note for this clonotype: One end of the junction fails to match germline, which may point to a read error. This CDR3 reads CACSAPTRGPSDTQYF. The CDR3 nucleotides are TGTGCCTGCAGCGCCCCAACTAGGGGGCCTTCGGATACGCAGTATTTT. The chain joins TRBV9 to TRBJ2-3, with 7 bases lining up with TRBD1. This CDR3 is built from 16 residues. Germline-derived CDR1 and CDR2 are SGDLS and YYNGEE.

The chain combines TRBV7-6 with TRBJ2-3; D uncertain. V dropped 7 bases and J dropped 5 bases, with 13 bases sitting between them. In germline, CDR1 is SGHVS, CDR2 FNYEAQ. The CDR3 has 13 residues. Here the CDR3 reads CASNREPEDTQYF. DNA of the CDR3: TGTGCCAGCAACCGTGAGCCAGAAGATACGCAGTATTTT.

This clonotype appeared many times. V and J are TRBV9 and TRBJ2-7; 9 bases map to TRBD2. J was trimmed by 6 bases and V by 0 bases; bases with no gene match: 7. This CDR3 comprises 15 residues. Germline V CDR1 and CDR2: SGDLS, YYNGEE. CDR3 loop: CASSVGGGGAVEQYF. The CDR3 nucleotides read TGTGCCAGCAGCGTAGGCGGCGGGGGGGCAGTCGAGCAGTACTTC.

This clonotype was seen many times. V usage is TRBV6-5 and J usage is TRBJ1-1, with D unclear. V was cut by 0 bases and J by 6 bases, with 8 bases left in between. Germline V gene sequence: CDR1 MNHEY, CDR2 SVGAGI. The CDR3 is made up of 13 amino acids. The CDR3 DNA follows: TGTGCCAGCAGTTACTCCAGGCAATCTGAAGCTTTCTTT. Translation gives CASSYSRQSEAFF.

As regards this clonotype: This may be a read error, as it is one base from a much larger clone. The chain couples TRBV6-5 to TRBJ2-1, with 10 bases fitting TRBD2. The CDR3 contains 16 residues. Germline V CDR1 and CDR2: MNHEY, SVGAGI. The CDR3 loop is CANSPSAGGSYNEQFF. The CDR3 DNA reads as TGTGCCAACAGTCCCTCAGCGGGAGGGTCCTACAATGAGCAGTTCTTC.

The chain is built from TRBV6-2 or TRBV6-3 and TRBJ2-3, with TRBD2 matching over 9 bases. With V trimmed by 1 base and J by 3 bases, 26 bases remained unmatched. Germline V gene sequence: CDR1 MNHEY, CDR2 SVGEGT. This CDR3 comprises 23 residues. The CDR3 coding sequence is TGTGCCAGCAGTTACTGGTCGGCTGCGGGCCTAGCGGGACAAACAAACCCTACAGATACGCAGTATTTT. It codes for CASSYWSAAGLAGQTNPTDTQYF.

The CDR3 loop is CASRARDYGEQFF. As DNA, the CDR3 is TGTGCCAGCAGAGCCCGGGACTACGGTGAGCAGTTCTTC. The rearrangement uses TRBV2 and TRBJ2-1; 7 bases are shared with TRBD2. Trimming took 6 bases from V and 9 from J; bases not matched to a gene: 8. This CDR3 comprises 13 residues. Germline V gene lookup returns CDR1 SNHLY and CDR2 FYNNEI. Full variable domain (outside the CDR3, taken from reference TRBV2 and TRBJ2-1): EPEVTQTPSHQVTQMGQEVILRCVPISNHLYFYWYRQILGQKVEFLVSFYNNEISEKSEIFDDQFSVERPDGSNFTLKIRSTKLEDSAMYFCASRARDYGEQFFGPGTRLTVL.

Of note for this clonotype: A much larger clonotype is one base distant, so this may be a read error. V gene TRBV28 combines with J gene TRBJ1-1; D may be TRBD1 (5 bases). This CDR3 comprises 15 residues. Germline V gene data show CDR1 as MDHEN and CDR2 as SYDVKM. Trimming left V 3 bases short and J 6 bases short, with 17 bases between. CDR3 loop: CASSFEGRNRPEAFF. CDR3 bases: TGTGCCAGCAGTTTTGAGGGGCGGAACCGACCTGAAGCTTTCTTT.